These 12 T cell receptor beta chains were sequenced from one sample in a study of T-cell memory formation after mild COVID-19. TCRdb re-called the 5' RACE reads through MiXCR, storing one row per CDR3 protein. The repertoire holds about 560,000 distinct CDR3 sequences, with less than 25% as singletons. The sample was PBMCs or a T cell subset sorted from them (not recorded which). These receptors all stem from an adult woman who had mild COVID-19 (a few samples of this study predate the infection). Cell type and time point are not known.

This chain connects TRBV20-1 to TRBJ2-1; no clear D. The CDR3 covers 14 residues. V was pared by 3 bases and J by 9 bases, with 18 bases between. Germline lookup yields CDR1 DFQATT and CDR2 SNEGSKA (reference sequence). CDR3 DNA sequence: TGCAGTGCTAGTAGCCTCACGGAAAGTCCTGAGCAGTTCTTC. Encoded protein: CSASSLTESPEQFF.

This clonotype has only a few counts. This chain joins TRBV5-1 and TRBJ1-6; D call uncertain. Per germline, CDR1 SGHRS and CDR2 YFSETQ. The CDR3 spans 13 residues. V shed 0 bases and J shed 7 bases, with 5 bases lying between them. This CDR3 reads CASSLDRNSPLHF. In nucleotides, the CDR3 is TGCGCCAGCAGCTTGGATAGGAATTCACCCCTCCACTTT.

This sequence joins TRBV20-1 and TRBJ2-3; 8 nucleotides agree with TRBD1. The germline V gene encodes CDR1 DFQATT and CDR2 SNEGSKA (reference sequence). The CDR3 contains 15 residues. J was trimmed by 0 bases and V by 4 bases; bases with no gene match: 6. The CDR3: CSATDRGLSTDTQYF. In nucleotides, the CDR3 is TGCAGTGCTACCGACAGGGGATTAAGCACAGATACGCAGTATTTT.

The V call is TRBV11-2, the J call TRBJ2-5; the D gene could be TRBD1 or TRBD2 (5 bases each). Germline V gene data show CDR1 as SGHAT and CDR2 as FQNNGV. This CDR3 region has 15 residues. V lost 0 bases to trimming and J lost 4 bases, with 12 bases between them. This CDR3 reads CASSLDPTGLETQYF. CDR3 sequence (DNA): TGTGCCAGCAGCTTAGATCCTACGGGGCTAGAGACCCAGTACTTC.

CDR3 amino acids: CASSPRGGDRTDTQYF. Here the CDR3 DNA reads TGTGCCAGCAGCCCCCGAGGGGGGGATCGCACAGATACGCAGTATTTT. This chain joins TRBV9 and TRBJ2-3, with a tentative D call TRBD2 (7 bases). This CDR3 contains 16 residues. Trimming took off 4 bases at V and 1 base at J, with 16 bases between the two ends. Germline V lookup: CDR1 SGDLS, CDR2 YYNGEE.

This clonotype was observed a handful of times. The V and J genes are TRBV5-1 and TRBJ1-2, with TRBD1 matching 11 bases. The germline V gene encodes CDR1 SGHRS and CDR2 YFSETQ. J lost 6 bases, V lost 4 bases, and 5 bases had no gene match. The CDR3 spans 14 residues. The CDR3 DNA sequence: TGCGCCAGCAGCGTCGGGACAGGGGGAGATGGCTACACCTTC. It translates to CASSVGTGGDGYTF.

This CDR3 reads CAWSAESYEQYF. DNA for the CDR3: TGTGCCTGGAGTGCAGAGAGCTACGAGCAGTACTTC. This chain uses TRBV30 with TRBJ2-7; D call uncertain. This CDR3 has 12 amino acids. Germline-derived CDR1 and CDR2 are GTSNPN and SVGIG (reference sequence). V was pared by 1 base and J by 3 bases, with 7 bases between.

The chain has TRBV7-9 and TRBJ1-1; the D gene is possibly TRBD1 (6 bases). Germline CDR1 and CDR2: SEHNR and FQNEAQ (reference sequence). The CDR3 totals 18 residues. V was pared by 1 base and J by 0 bases, with 18 bases between. In DNA, the CDR3 is TGTGCCAGCAGCTTAGGTTCGTTGTCAGGGGAAATGAACACTGAAGCTTTCTTT. Its protein is CASSLGSLSGEMNTEAFF.

This clonotype came up a few times. The chain has TRBV7-9 and TRBJ2-1; 7 nucleotides align to TRBD2. The CDR3 is 13 residues long. The J segment lost 8 bases and the V segment lost 5 bases, leaving 6 bases of the junction unmatched. Germline V lookup: CDR1 SEHNR, CDR2 FQNEAQ (reference sequence). In nucleotides, the CDR3 is TGTGCCAGCAGCCCCGCGGGGGTTGATGAGCAGTTCTTC. The encoded protein is CASSPAGVDEQFF. Supplemented by reference TRBV7-9 and TRBJ2-1, the full variable domain reads DTGVSQNPRHKITKRGQNVTFRCDPISEHNRLYWYRQTLGQGPEFLTYFQNEAQLEKSRLLSDRFSAERPKGSFSTLEIQRTEQGDSAMYLCASSPAGVDEQFFGPGTRLTVL.

The J gene is TRBJ1-1, the V gene TRBV12-3 or TRBV12-4, with D possibly being TRBD1 (5 bases). Deletions cut 5 bases from V and 6 bases from J, with 19 bases between. The CDR3 runs 15 residues. CDR3 amino acids: CASSPGVRGPPEAFF. CDR3 bases: TGTGCCAGCAGTCCCGGGGTAAGGGGACCTCCTGAAGCTTTCTTT.

The rearrangement joins TRBV11-2 to TRBJ2-5; D is possibly TRBD2 (7 bases). Germline CDR1 is SGHAT and CDR2 is FQNNGV. The CDR3 has 17 residues. Trimming took off 0 bases at V and 4 bases at J, with 18 bases between the two ends. The CDR3, as DNA: TGTGCCAGCAGCTTAGATAGGTGGGGGGGCCAGTTAGAGACCCAGTACTTC. Protein: CASSLDRWGGQLETQYF.

This clonotype was counted between two and nine times. The rearrangement links TRBV2 to TRBJ1-1, with 7 bases that match TRBD1. Germline V CDR1 and CDR2: SNHLY, FYNNEI. The CDR3 has 13 amino acids. The J segment lost 4 bases and the V segment lost 6 bases, leaving 5 bases of the junction unmatched. The CDR3 is CASSPTGITEAFF. The DNA for the CDR3 is TGTGCCAGCAGCCCGACAGGGATCACTGAAGCTTTCTTT.